This record concerns one TCR beta chain sequence. The target of this receptor is not known. Per-nucleotide qualities are absent, and no much larger clonotype sits a single base away. As encoded in the germline V gene, CDR1 is KGHSH while CDR2 is LQKENI. The CDR3 goes from the cysteine to the phenylalanine over 16 residues. The only DNA kept is the CDR3, 48 bases in frame from the first base. The V end gives up 3 bases and the J end 2 bases, leaving 6 bases in the junction not matched to a gene. The sample comes from a study of shared clonotypes between healthy human individuals (TCRdb year 2020). Context from the whole study: The cohort included a few men and a couple of women between 18 and 49 years of age. For each donor, three plates each were used for CD4 naive and CD4 memory, two plates were used for CD8 naive, and one plate was used for CD8 memory. To estimate repertoire size and how much clonotype sharing occurs between individuals, the study deeply sequenced the blood TCR repertoires of roughly 5 healthy adults. Different laboratories and diverse techniques were used to prepare libraries and sequence TCR repertoires, to increase sequencing depth and limit assay-specific biases. Per donor, leukapheresis produced somewhere between about 0.85 and 9.5 billion PBMCs. The paper as a whole reports these results and caveats: Naive subsets generally had larger estimated clonotype richness than memory subsets. Pairwise subsampling led to the expectation that sequencing depth would affect the degree of clonotype sharing among donors. Sampling was restricted to blood, and TCR repertoires in tissues likely differ from the TCR repertoires found in blood. Sharing across a few donors was observed for 4.5% to 6.5% of naive CD4, about 3.2% of naive CD8, 2% to 2.5% of memory CD4, and approximately 0.41% of memory CD8 clonotypes. Compared with non-shared clonotypes, clonotypes shared by all four sorted-subset donors had higher generation probabilities. Even with the large sequencing depth, rarefaction of the sorted-subset datasets indicated that sequencing was incomplete. The genetic and exposure-history diversity represented was limited by the small number of donors.

Using the deep immunoSEQ assay, TCR CDR3 regions were amplified from genomic DNA by multiplex PCR. Extracted genomic DNA from each cell subset was spread evenly across all wells of several immunoSEQ 96-well plates, with each plate serving as a replicate. Each replicate PCR for sorted subsets received about 220 ng genomic DNA, equal to 30,000 or so T cell genomes. The purified libraries were quantified using a Qubit 3.0 fluorometer, sized with a Bioanalyzer 2100, and then quantified again using the KAPA Library Quantification kit. Each immunoSEQ 96-well plate was sequenced on its own single-read 150-cycle Illumina NextSeq 550 flow cell. In the paper's pipeline: Because only junctional sequences without quality scores were contained in the immunoSEQ output, filtering matching that applied to full-length reads could not be performed. To assign V/J genes and CDR3, sequences were annotated using PyIR, a Python wrapper for IgBLAST v1.9, with IMGT germline references. Reads were removed for weak V/J assignments (E-value above 1e-6), missing CDR3, stop codons, out-of-frame junctions, or ambiguous translated residues. V3J clonotypes were defined as sequences sharing an identical inferred V gene, J gene, and CDR3 amino acid sequence. Percentage overlap between repertoires was calculated by dividing the number of shared unique clonotypes by the size of the smaller repertoire. RTK rarefaction, the Chao1 estimator, and Recon v2.1 estimates of unobserved clonotypes were used to assess repertoire richness. OLGA was used to compute generation probabilities for all TCRbeta clonotypes that the gDNA method yielded from a few donors. TCRdb limited this immuneACCESS table to in-frame rearrangements with V and J called. A share of clones is missing; checked studies link under half to unresolved V genes, and the rest is unexplained. V, J and clone size reflect that table, while D and trimming were determined from the DNA. The sample table lists fewer than 2.5 million clones, 80% to 95% of them with a count of one. 0.36% of the sample lies in the top ten.

Donors were healthy HIV-negative adults with no recently reported acute infections or vaccinations. Every donor was a Caucasian adult living in Nashville, Tennessee, USA. CD4+ T cells were enriched by magnetic negative selection; naive cells were then positively selected on CD45RA, and the negative fraction formed the memory subset. Blood was collected by leukapheresis, and PBMCs were isolated by Ficoll-Histopaque density gradient centrifugation and then cryopreserved in liquid nitrogen vapor phase. Analytical flow cytometry was used to check the purity and quantity of every magnetically sorted T cell population. Genomic DNA was isolated from every sorted fraction and measured by UV absorbance on a Nanodrop 2000c.

The sequence was obtained from a man aged 18 to 29 in good health. Some clones in this sample may be carry-over from other donors' samples. This chain is built from TRBV18 and TRBJ1-2, with 10 middle bases fitting TRBD1. Sequenced input: naive CD4+ T cells from PBMCs. In light of the paper, this sample's cell subset or site label describes: CD45RA+ positively selected. The DNA sequence is given as TGTGCCAGCTCACCCAAGACAGGGGGCACCAACTATGGCTACACCTTC. This encodes CASSPKTGGTNYGYTF.